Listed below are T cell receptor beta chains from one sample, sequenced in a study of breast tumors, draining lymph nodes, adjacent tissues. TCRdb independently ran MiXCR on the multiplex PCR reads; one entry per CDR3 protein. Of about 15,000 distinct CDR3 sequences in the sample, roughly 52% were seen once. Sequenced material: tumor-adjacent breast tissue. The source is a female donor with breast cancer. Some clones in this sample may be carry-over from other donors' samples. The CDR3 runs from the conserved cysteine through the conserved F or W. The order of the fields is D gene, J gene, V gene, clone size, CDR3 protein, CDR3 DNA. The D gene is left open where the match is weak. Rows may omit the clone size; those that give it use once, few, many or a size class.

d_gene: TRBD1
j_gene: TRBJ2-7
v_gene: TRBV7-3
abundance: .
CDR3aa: CASSLDRGVMSSTF
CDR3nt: TGTGCCAGCAGCTTGGACAGGGGGGTGATGAGCAGTACATTC

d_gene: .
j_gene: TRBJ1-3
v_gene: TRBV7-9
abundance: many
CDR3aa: CASSAEGNPNTIYF
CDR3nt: TGTGCCAGCAGCGCCGAGGGGAATCCAAACACCATATATTTT

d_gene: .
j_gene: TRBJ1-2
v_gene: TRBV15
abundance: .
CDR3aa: CATSRETDRLNGYTF
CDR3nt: TGTGCCACCAGCAGAGAAACCGACAGGTTGAATGGCTACACCTTC

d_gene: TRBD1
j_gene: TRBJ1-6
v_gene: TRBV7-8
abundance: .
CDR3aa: CASSLGQGSPLHF
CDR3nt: TGTGCCAGCAGCTTGGGACAGGGTTCACCCCTCCACTTT

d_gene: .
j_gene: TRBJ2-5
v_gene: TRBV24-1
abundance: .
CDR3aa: CATSESGSETQYF
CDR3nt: TGTGCCACCAGTGAATCAGGGTCGGAGACCCAGTACTTC

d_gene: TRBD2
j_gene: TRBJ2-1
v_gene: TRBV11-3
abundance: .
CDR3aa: CAGSQIAGGSEQLF
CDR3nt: TGTGCCGGCAGCCAGATAGCGGGAGGGTCTGAGCAGCTCTTC

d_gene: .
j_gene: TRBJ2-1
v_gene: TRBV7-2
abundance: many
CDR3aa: CASSWGELYNEQFF
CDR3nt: TGTGCCAGCAGCTGGGGAGAACTGTACAATGAGCAGTTCTTC

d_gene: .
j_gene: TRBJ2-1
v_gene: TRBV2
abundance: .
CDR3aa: CASSGYFSLYNEQFF
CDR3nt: TGTGCCAGCAGTGGGTACTTCTCCCTCTACAATGAGCAGTTCTTC

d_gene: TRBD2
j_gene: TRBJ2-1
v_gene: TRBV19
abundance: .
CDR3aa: CASSLGTSGSDEQFF
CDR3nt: TGTGCCAGTAGTCTCGGGACTAGCGGGAGCGATGAGCAGTTCTTC

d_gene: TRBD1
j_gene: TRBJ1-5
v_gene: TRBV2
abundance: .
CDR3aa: CASREQGSTNQPQHF
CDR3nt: TGTGCCAGCAGAGAACAGGGGTCAACAAATCAGCCCCAGCATTTT

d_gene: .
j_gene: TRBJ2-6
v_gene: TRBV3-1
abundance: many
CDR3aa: CASSPTFTGANVLTF
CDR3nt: TGTGCCAGCAGCCCAACTTTTACTGGGGCCAACGTCCTGACTTTC

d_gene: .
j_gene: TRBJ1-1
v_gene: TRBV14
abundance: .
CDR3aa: CASSPRTVMNTEAFF
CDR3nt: TGTGCCAGCAGCCCTAGGACAGTTATGAACACTGAAGCTTTCTTT

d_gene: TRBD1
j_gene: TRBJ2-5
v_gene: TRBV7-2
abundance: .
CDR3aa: CASSLAPVGTGEETQYF
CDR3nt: TGTGCCAGCAGCTTAGCACCTGTTGGGACAGGGGAAGAGACCCAGTACTTC

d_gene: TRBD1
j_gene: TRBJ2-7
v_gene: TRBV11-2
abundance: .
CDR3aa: CASTQEGSFVGTGCFHEQYF
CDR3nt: TGTGCCAGCACCCAGGAGGGCTCGTTCGTGGGGACAGGGTGTTTCCACGAGCAGTACTTC

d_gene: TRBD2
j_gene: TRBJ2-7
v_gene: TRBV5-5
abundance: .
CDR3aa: CASSLGTSGAYEQYF
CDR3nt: TGTGCCAGCAGCTTGGGGACTAGCGGCGCCTACGAGCAGTACTTC

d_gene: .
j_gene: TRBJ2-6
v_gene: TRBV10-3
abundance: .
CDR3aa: CAISESKGGSGANVLTF
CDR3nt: TGTGCCATCAGTGAGTCAAAGGGTGGGTCTGGGGCCAACGTCCTGACTTTC

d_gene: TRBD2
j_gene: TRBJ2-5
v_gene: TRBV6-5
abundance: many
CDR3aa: CASSNLAGWQAETQYF
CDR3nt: TGTGCCAGCAGTAACTTAGCGGGATGGCAGGCAGAGACCCAGTACTTC

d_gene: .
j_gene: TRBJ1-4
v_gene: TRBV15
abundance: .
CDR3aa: CATSLAIPGDNEKLFF
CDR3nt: TGTGCCACCAGCTTAGCCATACCGGGAGATAATGAAAAACTGTTTTTT

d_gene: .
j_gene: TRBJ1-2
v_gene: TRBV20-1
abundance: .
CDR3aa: CSARDRSNYGYTF
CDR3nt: TGCAGTGCTAGAGACCGGTCGAACTATGGCTACACCTTC

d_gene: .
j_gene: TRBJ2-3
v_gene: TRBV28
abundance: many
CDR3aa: CASSGGTDTQYF
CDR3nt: TGTGCCAGCAGTGGCGGAACAGATACGCAGTATTTT

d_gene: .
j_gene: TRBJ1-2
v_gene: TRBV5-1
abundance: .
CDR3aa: CASSLQPDRGYTF
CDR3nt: TGCGCCAGCAGCTTGCAACCCGACCGTGGCTACACCTTC

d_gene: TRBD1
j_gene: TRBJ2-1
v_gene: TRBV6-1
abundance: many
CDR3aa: CASSATGWYNEQFF
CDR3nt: TGTGCCAGCAGTGCGACAGGGTGGTACAATGAGCAGTTCTTC

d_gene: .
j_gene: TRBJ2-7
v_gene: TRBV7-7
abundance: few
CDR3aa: CASSLKGRASYEQYF
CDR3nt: TGTGCTAGCAGCTTAAAGGGCAGGGCTTCCTACGAGCAGTACTTC

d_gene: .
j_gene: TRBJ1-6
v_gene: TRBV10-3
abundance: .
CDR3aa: CAISEVQNNSPLHF
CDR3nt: TGTGCCATCAGTGAGGTTCAAAATAATTCACCCCTCCACTTT

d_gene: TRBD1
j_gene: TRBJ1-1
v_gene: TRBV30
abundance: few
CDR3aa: CAWQGVNTEAFF
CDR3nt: TGTGCCTGGCAGGGGGTGAACACTGAAGCTTTCTTT

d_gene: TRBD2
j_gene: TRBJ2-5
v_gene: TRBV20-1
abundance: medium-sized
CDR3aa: CSAGTSGRETQYF
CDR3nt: TGCAGTGCTGGGACTAGCGGGAGAGAGACCCAGTACTTC

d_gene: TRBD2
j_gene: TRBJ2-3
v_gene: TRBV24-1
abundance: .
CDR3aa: CATSDYLAGGRDTQYF
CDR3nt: TGTGCCACCAGTGACTACCTAGCGGGAGGGAGGGATACGCAGTATTTT

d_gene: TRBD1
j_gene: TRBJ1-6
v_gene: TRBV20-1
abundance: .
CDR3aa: CSAGTQGRYSPPHF
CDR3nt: TGCAGTGCTGGAACACAGGGGAGGTACTCACCCCCCCACTTT

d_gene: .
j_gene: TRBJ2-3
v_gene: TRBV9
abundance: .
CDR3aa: CASSVGNVRSSDTQYF
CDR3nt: TGTGCCAGCAGCGTAGGCAACGTCCGGTCTTCAGATACGCAGTATTTT

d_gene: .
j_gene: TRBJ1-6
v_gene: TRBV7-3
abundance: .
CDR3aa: CASSLRGDQTLHF
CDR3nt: TGTGCCAGCAGCTTAAGAGGGGACCAAACCCTCCACTTT

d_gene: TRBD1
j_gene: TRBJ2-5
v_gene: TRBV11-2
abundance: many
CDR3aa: CASSSTGLEAQYF
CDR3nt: TGTGCCAGCAGCTCGACAGGGTTGGAGGCCCAGTACTTC

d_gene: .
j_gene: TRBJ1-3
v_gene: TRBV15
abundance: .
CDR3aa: CATSKELRNTIYF
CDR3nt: TGTGCCACAAGCAAGGAGCTGCGAAACACCATATATTTT

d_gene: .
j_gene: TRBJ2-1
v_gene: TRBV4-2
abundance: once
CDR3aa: CASSQAGGGNEQFF
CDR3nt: TGTGCCAGCAGCCAGGCTGGGGGAGGCAATGAGCAGTTCTTC

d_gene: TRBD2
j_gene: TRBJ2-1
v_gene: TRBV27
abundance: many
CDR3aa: CASSWGVGLEKHEQFF
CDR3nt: TGTGCCAGCAGTTGGGGGGTGGGACTAGAAAAGCATGAGCAGTTCTTC

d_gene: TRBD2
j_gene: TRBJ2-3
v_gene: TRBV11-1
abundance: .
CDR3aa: CASRRTSGSPDTQYF
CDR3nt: TGTGCCAGCAGACGGACTAGCGGGAGCCCAGATACGCAGTATTTT

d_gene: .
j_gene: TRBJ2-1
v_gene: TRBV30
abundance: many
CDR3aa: CAWSVGVAVNEQFF
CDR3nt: TGTGCCTGGAGTGTGGGTGTTGCCGTCAATGAGCAGTTCTTC

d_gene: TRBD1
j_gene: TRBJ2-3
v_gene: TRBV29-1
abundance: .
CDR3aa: CSVTGGEADTQYF
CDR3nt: TGCAGCGTCACAGGGGGAGAGGCAGATACGCAGTATTTT

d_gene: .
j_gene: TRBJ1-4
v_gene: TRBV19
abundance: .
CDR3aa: CASMGDEKLFF
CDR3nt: TGTGCCAGTATGGGGGATGAAAAACTGTTTTTT

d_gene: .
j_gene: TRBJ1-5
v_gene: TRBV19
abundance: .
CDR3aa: CASSPRTGNQPQHF
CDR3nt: TGTGCCAGTAGTCCCCGGACGGGCAATCAGCCCCAGCATTTT

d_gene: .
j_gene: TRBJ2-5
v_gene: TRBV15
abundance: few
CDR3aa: CATSRFPRGRETQYF
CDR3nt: TGTGCCACCAGCAGATTTCCCAGGGGCAGAGAGACCCAGTACTTC

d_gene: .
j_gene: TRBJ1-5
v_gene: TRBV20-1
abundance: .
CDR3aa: CSASSPGGNQPQHF
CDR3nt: TGCAGTGCTAGTAGCCCGGGAGGCAATCAGCCCCAGCATTTT

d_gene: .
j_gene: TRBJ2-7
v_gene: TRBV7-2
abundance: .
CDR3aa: CASSFMGVDYEQYF
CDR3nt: TGTGCCAGCAGCTTTATGGGGGTAGACTACGAGCAGTACTTC

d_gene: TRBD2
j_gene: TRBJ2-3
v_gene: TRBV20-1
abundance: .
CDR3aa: CSARDHLAVVAGTQYF
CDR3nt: TGCAGTGCTAGAGATCATCTAGCGGTGGTGGCCGGTACGCAGTATTTT

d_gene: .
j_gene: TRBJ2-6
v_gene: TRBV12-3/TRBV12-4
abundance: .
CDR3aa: CASISLVFPISGASVLTF
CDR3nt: TGTGCCAGCATCAGCCTGGTCTTCCCAATCTCTGGGGCCAGCGTCCTGACTTTC

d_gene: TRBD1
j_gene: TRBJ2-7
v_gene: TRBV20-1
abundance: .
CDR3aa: CSAISDRGRNEQYF
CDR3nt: TGCAGTGCTATAAGCGACAGGGGGAGAAACGAGCAGTACTTC

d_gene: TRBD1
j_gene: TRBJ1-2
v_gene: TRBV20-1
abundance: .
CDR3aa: CSARVPTGLVNYGYTF
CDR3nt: TGCAGTGCTAGAGTCCCGACAGGGCTGGTAAACTATGGCTACACCTTC